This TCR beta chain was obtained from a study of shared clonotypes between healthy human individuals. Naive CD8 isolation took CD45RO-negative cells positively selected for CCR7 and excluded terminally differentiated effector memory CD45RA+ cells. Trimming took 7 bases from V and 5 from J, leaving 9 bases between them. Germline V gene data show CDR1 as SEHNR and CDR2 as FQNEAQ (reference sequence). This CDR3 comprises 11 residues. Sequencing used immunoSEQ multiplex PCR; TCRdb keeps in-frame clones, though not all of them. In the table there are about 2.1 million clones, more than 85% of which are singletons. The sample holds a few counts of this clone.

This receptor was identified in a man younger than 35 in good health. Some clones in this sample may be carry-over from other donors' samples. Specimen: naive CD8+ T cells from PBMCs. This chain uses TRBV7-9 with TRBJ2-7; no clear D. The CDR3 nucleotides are TGTGCCAGCACCTACTCGAACGAGCAGTACTTC. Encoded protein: CASTYSNEQYF.